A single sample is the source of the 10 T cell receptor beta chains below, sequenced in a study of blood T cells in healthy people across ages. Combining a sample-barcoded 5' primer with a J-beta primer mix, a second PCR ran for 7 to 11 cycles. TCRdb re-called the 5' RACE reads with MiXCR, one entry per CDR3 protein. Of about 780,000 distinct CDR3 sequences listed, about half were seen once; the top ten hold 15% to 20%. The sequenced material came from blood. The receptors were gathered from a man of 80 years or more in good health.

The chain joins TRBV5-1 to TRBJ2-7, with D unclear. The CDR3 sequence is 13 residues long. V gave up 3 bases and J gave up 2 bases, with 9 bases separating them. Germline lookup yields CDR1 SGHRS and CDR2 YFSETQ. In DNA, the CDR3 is TGCGCCAGCAGCTATACAGTAACCTACGAGCAGTACTTC. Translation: CASSYTVTYEQYF.

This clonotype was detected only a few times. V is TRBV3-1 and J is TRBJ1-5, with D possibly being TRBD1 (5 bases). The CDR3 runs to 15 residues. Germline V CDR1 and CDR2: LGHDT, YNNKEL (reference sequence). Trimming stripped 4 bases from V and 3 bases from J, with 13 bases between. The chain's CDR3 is CASSPGTQFNQPQHF. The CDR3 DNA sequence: TGTGCCAGCAGCCCAGGGACGCAATTCAATCAGCCCCAGCATTTT.

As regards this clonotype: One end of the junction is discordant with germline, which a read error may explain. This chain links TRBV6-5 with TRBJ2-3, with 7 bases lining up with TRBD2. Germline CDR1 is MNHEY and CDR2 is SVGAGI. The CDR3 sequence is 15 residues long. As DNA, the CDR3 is TGTGCCAGTAGTTATGGCGGGAGCGGTGCGGATACGCAGTATTTT. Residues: CASSYGGSGADTQYF.

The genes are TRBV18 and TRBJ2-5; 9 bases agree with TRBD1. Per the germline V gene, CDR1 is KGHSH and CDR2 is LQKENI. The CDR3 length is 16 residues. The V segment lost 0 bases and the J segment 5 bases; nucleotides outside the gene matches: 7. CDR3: CASSPPNSGTGETQYF. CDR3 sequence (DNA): TGTGCCAGCTCACCACCGAATTCTGGGACAGGGGAGACCCAGTACTTC.

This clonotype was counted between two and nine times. Written as DNA, the CDR3 is TGCGCCAGCAGCTGGAATTCCCCAACAGGAGGCCAGAGCGAGCAGTACTTC. The encoded protein is CASSWNSPTGGQSEQYF. This chain joins TRBV5-1 and TRBJ2-7, with D perhaps assigned TRBD1 or TRBD2 (5 bases each). Trimming took off 3 bases at V and 6 bases at J, with 25 bases between the two ends. This CDR3 spans 17 amino acids. CDR1 SGHRS and CDR2 YFSETQ come from the germline V gene. Full variable domain (remainder filled in from reference TRBV5-1 and TRBJ2-7): KAGVTQTPRYLIKTRGQQVTLSCSPISGHRSVSWYQQTPGQGLQFLFEYFSETQRNKGNFPGRFSGRQFSNSRSEMNVSTLELGDSALYLCASSWNSPTGGQSEQYFGPGTRLTVT.

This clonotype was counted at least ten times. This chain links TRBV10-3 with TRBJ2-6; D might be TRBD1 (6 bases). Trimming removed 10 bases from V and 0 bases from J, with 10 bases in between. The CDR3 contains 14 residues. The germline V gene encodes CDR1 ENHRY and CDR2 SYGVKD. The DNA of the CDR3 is TGTGCCACCAAAGGGGGCTCTGGGGCCAACGTCCTGACTTTC. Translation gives CATKGGSGANVLTF.

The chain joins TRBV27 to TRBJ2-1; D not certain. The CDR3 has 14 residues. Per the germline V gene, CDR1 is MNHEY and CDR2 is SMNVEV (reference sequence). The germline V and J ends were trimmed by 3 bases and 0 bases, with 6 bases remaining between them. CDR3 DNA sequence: TGTGCCAGCAGTTTCCGGTCCTCCTACAATGAGCAGTTCTTC. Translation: CASSFRSSYNEQFF.

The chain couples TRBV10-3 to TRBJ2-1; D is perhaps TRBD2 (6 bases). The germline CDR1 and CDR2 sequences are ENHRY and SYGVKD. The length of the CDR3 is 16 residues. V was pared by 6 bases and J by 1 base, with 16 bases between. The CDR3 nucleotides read TGTGCCATCAGCGAGCGGGCCCTGCGATCCTACAATGAGCAGTTCTTC. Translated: CAISERALRSYNEQFF.

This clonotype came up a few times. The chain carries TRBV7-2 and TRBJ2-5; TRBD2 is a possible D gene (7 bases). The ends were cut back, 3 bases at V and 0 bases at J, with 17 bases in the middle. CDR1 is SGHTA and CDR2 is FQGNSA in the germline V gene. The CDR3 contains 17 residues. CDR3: CASSFVTGRGHQETQYF. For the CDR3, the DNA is TGTGCCAGCAGCTTTGTAACCGGGCGGGGGCACCAAGAGACCCAGTACTTC.

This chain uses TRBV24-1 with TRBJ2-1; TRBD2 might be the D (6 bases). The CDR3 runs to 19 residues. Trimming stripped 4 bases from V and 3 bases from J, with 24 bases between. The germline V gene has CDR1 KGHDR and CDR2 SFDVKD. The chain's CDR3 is CATSDPGGSGTPHYNEQFF. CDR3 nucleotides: TGTGCCACCAGTGACCCTGGGGGTAGCGGCACACCCCACTACAATGAGCAGTTCTTC.